A selection of T cell receptor beta chains follows, all from one sample in a study of T-cell memory formation after mild COVID-19. One entry per CDR3 protein, called by TCRdb with MiXCR from the 5' RACE reads. The data show roughly 500,000 distinct CDR3 sequences, 20% seen once. What was sequenced was PBMCs or a T cell subset sorted from them (not recorded which). The receptor source for this set is an adult woman who had mild COVID-19 (a few samples of this study predate the infection). Cell type and time point are not known. CDR3s include the opening cysteine and the closing phenylalanine or tryptophan. A D gene is named only where the DNA matches it firmly. Clone size appears in some rows only: once, few, many, or a class for an expanded clone.

>NA|NA|TRBV7-9|TRBJ1-2
CGSPGDTGYTF
TGTGGGTCTCCGGGGGATACTGGCTACACCTTC
>NA|NA|TRBV20-1|TRBJ2-3
CSVFPRGTDTQYF
TGCAGTGTTTTCCCAAGAGGGACAGATACGCAGTATTTT
>NA|few|TRBV27|TRBJ2-3
CASSFSSPLGTDTQYF
TGTGCCAGCAGTTTTTCTAGCCCTCTGGGGACAGATACGCAGTATTTT
>NA|few|TRBV20-1|TRBJ1-2
CSARGGTGAAINYGYTF
TGCAGTGCTAGGGGAGGGACCGGTGCCGCAATTAACTATGGCTACACCTTC
>TRBD2|NA|TRBV7-9|TRBJ2-1
CASSLAPPGLAGRNEQFF
TGTGCCAGCAGCTTAGCGCCTCCGGGACTAGCGGGTCGCAATGAGCAGTTCTTC
>NA|NA|TRBV6-5|TRBJ2-6
CASTGSAYLSGANVLTF
TGTGCCAGCACCGGGTCAGCTTACCTTTCTGGGGCCAACGTCCTGACTTTC
>TRBD1|few|TRBV6-2/TRBV6-3|TRBJ1-2
CASSYPIWRQGEDGYTF
TGTGCCAGCAGTTACCCGATCTGGAGACAGGGGGAGGATGGCTACACCTTC
>NA|NA|TRBV12-3/TRBV12-4|TRBJ1-1
CASSTTSTGEAFF
TGTGCCAGCAGTACCACCTCTACAGGGGAAGCTTTCTTT
>TRBD1|NA|TRBV25-1|TRBJ2-5
CASSDVGTGVETQYF
TGTGCCAGCAGTGATGTGGGGACAGGGGTAGAGACCCAGTACTTC
>TRBD1|NA|TRBV20-1|TRBJ1-3
CSARVQGASYGNTIYF
TGCAGTGCTAGAGTACAGGGGGCATCTTATGGAAACACCATATATTTT
>TRBD2|few|TRBV30|TRBJ2-2
CAWSEVAGGELFF
TGTGCCTGGAGTGAGGTAGCGGGCGGGGAGCTGTTTTTT
>NA|NA|TRBV7-2|TRBJ1-5
CASSLFNTEFQPQHF
TGTGCCAGCAGCTTATTCAACACGGAATTTCAGCCCCAGCATTTT
>NA|few|TRBV5-1|TRBJ2-2
CASSAAWGNTGELFF
TGCGCCAGCAGCGCGGCTTGGGGGAACACCGGGGAGCTGTTTTTT
>TRBD1|once|TRBV6-5|TRBJ2-4
CASRSDRGLNIQYF
TGTGCCAGCAGGAGCGACAGGGGCCTAAACATTCAGTACTTC
>NA|few|TRBV14|TRBJ1-2
CASSQDHQGFNGYTF
TGTGCCAGCAGCCAAGATCACCAGGGCTTTAATGGCTACACCTTC
>NA|NA|TRBV12-3/TRBV12-4|TRBJ2-7
CASRVGSEQYF
TGTGCCAGCAGAGTAGGTTCCGAGCAGTACTTC
>NA|NA|TRBV30|TRBJ2-5
CAWSIGQEETQYF
TGTGCCTGGAGTATAGGCCAGGAAGAGACCCAGTACTTC
>NA|few|TRBV12-3/TRBV12-4|TRBJ2-3
CASSHHRETDTQYF
TGTGCCAGCAGTCACCACAGGGAGACAGATACGCAGTATTTT
>NA|NA|TRBV11-3|TRBJ1-3
CASSWTDSGNTIYF
TGTGCCAGCAGCTGGACGGACTCTGGAAACACCATATATTTT
>NA|few|TRBV18|TRBJ2-7
CASSPAGVEQYF
TGTGCCAGCTCACCGGCAGGAGTTGAGCAGTACTTC